Presented here are 20 T cell receptor beta chains from one specimen sequenced in a study of shared clonotypes between healthy human individuals. Naivety among CD8 cells was defined by CD45RO negativity and positive CCR7 selection, thereby excluding terminally differentiated effector memory CD45RA+ cells. TCRdb keeps only in-frame clones here, not all; method: immunoSEQ multiplex PCR. Among just over 2,000,000 clones listed, about 95% were seen once. Material for sequencing was naive CD8+ T cells sorted from blood. The receptors were sampled from a man younger than 35 in good health.

This sequence joins TRBV5-4 and TRBJ2-1; 10 bases are a match to TRBD2. The J segment lost 5 bases and the V segment lost 2 bases, leaving 4 bases of the junction unmatched. The CDR3 length is 15 residues. Germline V gives CDR1 SGHNT, CDR2 YYREEE (reference sequence). CDR3 in amino acids: CASSFRSGGDNEQFF. The CDR3, as DNA: TGTGCCAGCAGCTTTCGAAGCGGGGGGGACAATGAGCAGTTCTTC.

The chain carries TRBV2 and TRBJ1-2; TRBD1 aligns across 7 bases. This CDR3 spans 17 amino acids. Germline assignment: CDR1 SNHLY and CDR2 FYNNEI. V dropped 1 base and J dropped 4; count of bases not matched to a gene: 12. CDR3 bases: TGTGCCAGCAGTGAAGGAGGGGACAGCCCCTTAGGCTATGGCTACACCTTC. Protein: CASSEGGDSPLGYGYTF.

This chain links TRBV11-1 with TRBJ2-1; 10 bases map to TRBD2. Germline V gives CDR1 SGHAT, CDR2 FQDESV (reference sequence). J gave up 6 bases and V 5 bases, and 7 bases lay outside the gene matches. The CDR3 is made up of 15 amino acids. The CDR3: CASSPPGLAINEQFF. The CDR3 nucleotides read TGTGCCAGCAGCCCGCCGGGACTAGCGATCAATGAGCAGTTCTTC.

Note on this clone: This same CDR3 is encoded by further DNA sequences in the sample. J is TRBJ2-7 and V is TRBV11-2; D gene ambiguous. This CDR3 is 14 amino acids long. Trimming took 0 bases from V and 4 from J, leaving 10 bases between them. Germline CDR1 and CDR2: SGHAT and FQNNGV. Here the CDR3 DNA reads TGTGCCAGCAGCTTAGACGGAGCCGCGTACGAGCAGTACTTC. Its protein product is CASSLDGAAYEQYF.

The chain has TRBV7-9 and TRBJ2-3; possibly TRBD2 for D (5 bases). V lost 2 bases to trimming and J lost 3 bases, with 12 bases between them. The germline V gene encodes CDR1 SEHNR and CDR2 FQNEAQ (reference sequence). The CDR3 loop spans 15 amino acids. This CDR3 is CASSLQSGKTDTQYF. The CDR3 DNA reads TGTGCCAGCAGCTTACAATCGGGAAAGACAGATACGCAGTATTTT.

The chain carries TRBV5-6 and TRBJ1-2; D perhaps matches TRBD1 (6 bases). CDR3 size: 14 residues. CDR1 and CDR2 (germline): SGHDT, YYEEEE. Between the trimmed V and J ends, which lost 4 bases and 4 bases, there was a span of 14 bases. The CDR3 spells CASSVEPGVYGYTF. CDR3 nucleotides: TGTGCCAGCAGCGTCGAACCAGGGGTCTATGGCTACACCTTC.

In this sample, this clone turned up once. This chain uses TRBV18 with TRBJ1-5; no clear D gene. The CDR3 is made up of 14 amino acids. Germline CDR1 is KGHSH and CDR2 is LQKENI. Trimming shortened V by 5 bases and J by 0 bases, and 8 bases separated the two germline ends. The CDR3 reads CASSMEDSNQPQHF. CDR3 DNA sequence: TGTGCCAGCTCAATGGAAGATAGCAATCAGCCCCAGCATTTT.

A note on this clone: The germline gene is not matched at one end of the junction; a read error may be the cause. The rearrangement joins TRBV27 to TRBJ1-1; a weak D match, TRBD1 (6 bases). Germline lookup yields CDR1 MNHEY and CDR2 SMNVEV (reference sequence). CDR3 length equals 12 residues. The CDR3 DNA reads as TGTGCCTGCAGTCCTTACGGAAGACAGGCCCACTTT. Protein: CACSPYGRQAHF.

J is TRBJ2-3 and V is TRBV5-1, with D possibly matching TRBD2 (5 bases). V lost 2 bases and J 4 bases, leaving 14 bases between the germline ends. CDR1 SGHRS and CDR2 YFSETQ come from the germline V gene. The CDR3 length is 15 residues. The CDR3 DNA reads as TGCGCCAGCAGCTTTGGACTGCCGGTCCCAGATACGCAGTATTTT. This sequence encodes CASSFGLPVPDTQYF.

The rearrangement uses TRBV5-4 and TRBJ1-1; 7 bases line up with TRBD1. Germline loops: CDR1 SGHNT, CDR2 YYREEE (reference sequence). This CDR3 has 11 amino acids. J was trimmed by 7 bases and V by 4 bases; bases with no gene match: 1. CDR3 sequence (DNA): TGTGCCAGCAGCAGGGGGCTTGAAGCTTTCTTT. It is translated as CASSRGLEAFF.

The chain has TRBV27 and TRBJ2-3; D perhaps matches TRBD2 (6 bases). There are 15 residues in the CDR3. Germline V gene lookup returns CDR1 MNHEY and CDR2 SMNVEV (reference sequence). Between the trimmed V and J ends, which lost 4 bases and 4 bases, there was a span of 15 bases. The CDR3 here is CASSWRGGSPDTQYF. Here the CDR3 DNA reads TGTGCCAGCAGTTGGCGGGGCGGGTCCCCAGATACGCAGTATTTT.

A word on this clone: The same CDR3 also results from other DNA sequences found in this sample. The chain joins TRBV7-9 to TRBJ2-5; a weak D match, TRBD1 (5 bases). Germline CDR1 reads SEHNR; CDR2 reads FQNEAQ (reference sequence). V was cut by 5 bases and J by 1 base, with 8 bases left in between. The CDR3 covers 13 residues. CDR3 nucleotide sequence: TGTGCCAGCAGCCCGACAGTCCAAGAGACCCAGTACTTC. As protein: CASSPTVQETQYF.

The chain couples TRBV30 to TRBJ1-1, with D unresolved. V lost 4 bases to trimming and J lost 1 base, with 4 bases between them. The CDR3 is 11 residues long. The V gene's germline CDR1 is GTSNPN and CDR2 SVGIG (reference sequence). The CDR3 here is CAWITNTEAFF. DNA of the CDR3: TGTGCCTGGATTACGAACACTGAAGCTTTCTTT. Full variable domain (rest looked up from reference TRBV30 and TRBJ1-1): SQTIHQWPATLVQPVGSPLSLECTVEGTSNPNLYWYRQAAGRGLQLLFYSVGIGQISSEVPQNLSASRPQDRQFILSSKKLLLSDSGFYLCAWITNTEAFFGQGTRLTVV.

The CDR3 bases are TGCGCCAGCAGCCCCAAACCCATGGACAGGGGGTACGAGCAGTACTTC. Protein product: CASSPKPMDRGYEQYF. This sequence joins TRBV5-1 and TRBJ2-7, with TRBD1 matching 10 bases. The length of the CDR3 is 16 residues. Germline loops: CDR1 SGHRS, CDR2 YFSETQ. J lost 4 bases, V lost 4 bases, and 11 bases had no gene match.

This clone appeared a few times. J is TRBJ1-1 and V is TRBV9; D gene ambiguous. The germline V and J ends were trimmed by 4 bases and 4 bases, with 14 bases remaining between them. Germline CDR1 SGDLS, CDR2 YYNGEE. The CDR3 contains 14 residues. CDR3 DNA sequence: TGTGCCAGCAGCTTGCTCCTTGTCGCCACTGAAGCTTTCTTT. Protein sequence: CASSLLLVATEAFF.

The J gene is TRBJ2-2, the V gene TRBV2, with TRBD2 matching over 15 bases. The CDR3 consists of 18 residues. Germline CDR1 and CDR2: SNHLY and FYNNEI. Unmatched junction bases numbered 10, after V lost 7 bases and J lost 4 bases. The DNA for the CDR3 is TGTGCCAGCACTGACGGACTAGCGGGGGGGCGCGGCACCGGGGAGCTGTTTTTT. Its protein product is CASTDGLAGGRGTGELFF.

V usage is TRBV7-2 and J usage is TRBJ1-1; D may be TRBD1 (5 bases). Trimming removed 5 bases from V and 0 bases from J, with 13 bases in between. Germline CDR1 and CDR2: SGHTA and FQGNSA. The CDR3 totals 15 residues. As DNA, the CDR3 is TGTGCCAGCAGCGCAGACAGTTGGATGAACACTGAAGCTTTCTTT. Its translation is CASSADSWMNTEAFF.

V is TRBV9 and J is TRBJ2-2, with TRBD1 as a possible D gene (6 bases). The CDR3 loop spans 13 amino acids. Germline V gene data show CDR1 as SGDLS and CDR2 as YYNGEE. Trimming pared 4 bases from V and 5 bases from J, leaving 9 bases between. The CDR3 loop is CASSKTGTGELFF. The CDR3 DNA is TGTGCCAGCAGCAAGACAGGTACCGGGGAGCTGTTTTTT.

The chain employs TRBV19 and TRBJ1-3; no clear D gene. CDR1 and CDR2 from the germline V gene are LNHDA and SQIVND (reference sequence). The CDR3 length is 13 residues. V dropped 7 bases and J dropped 0 bases, with 7 bases sitting between them. The CDR3 nucleotides read TGTGCCAGTACTACCCACTCTGGAAACACCATATATTTT. It translates to CASTTHSGNTIYF.

This chain joins TRBV25-1 and TRBJ2-5; 8 nucleotides line up with TRBD2. This CDR3 region has 15 residues. CDR1 is MGHDK and CDR2 is SYGVNS in the germline V gene. Unmatched junction bases numbered 5, after V lost 4 bases and J lost 1 base. This CDR3 reads CASSVSLAVQETQYF. The DNA for the CDR3 is TGTGCCAGCAGTGTCTCACTAGCGGTCCAAGAGACCCAGTACTTC.